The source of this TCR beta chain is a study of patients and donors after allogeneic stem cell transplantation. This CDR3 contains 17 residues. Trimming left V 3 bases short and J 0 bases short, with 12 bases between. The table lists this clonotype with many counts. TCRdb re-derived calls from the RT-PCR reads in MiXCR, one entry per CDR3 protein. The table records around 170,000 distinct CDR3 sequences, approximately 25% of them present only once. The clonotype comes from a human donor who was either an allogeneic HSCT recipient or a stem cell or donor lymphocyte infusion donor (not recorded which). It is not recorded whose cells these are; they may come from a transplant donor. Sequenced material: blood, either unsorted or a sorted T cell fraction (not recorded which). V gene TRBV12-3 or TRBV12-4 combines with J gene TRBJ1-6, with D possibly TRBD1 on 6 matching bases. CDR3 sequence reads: CASSFSRGVSYNSPLHF. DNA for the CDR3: TGTGCCAGCAGTTTCTCCAGGGGAGTCTCCTATAATTCACCCCTCCACTTT.